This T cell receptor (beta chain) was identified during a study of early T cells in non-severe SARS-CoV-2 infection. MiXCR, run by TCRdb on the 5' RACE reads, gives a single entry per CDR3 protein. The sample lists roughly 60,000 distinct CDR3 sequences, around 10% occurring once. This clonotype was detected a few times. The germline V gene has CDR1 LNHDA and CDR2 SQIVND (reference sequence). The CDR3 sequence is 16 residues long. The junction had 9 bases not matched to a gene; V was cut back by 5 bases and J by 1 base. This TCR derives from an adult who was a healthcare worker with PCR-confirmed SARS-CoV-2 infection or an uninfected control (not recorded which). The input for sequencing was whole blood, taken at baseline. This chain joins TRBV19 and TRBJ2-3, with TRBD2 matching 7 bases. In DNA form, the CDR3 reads TGTGCCAGTAGTCGCCAACACCGGGGGGGCACAGATACGCAGTATTTT. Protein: CASSRQHRGGTDTQYF.